This TCR beta chain was sequenced for a study of blood T cells in healthy people across ages. Aged about 6 to 100, donors were systemically healthy Caucasians from Russia. At least 5 micrograms of total RNA were extracted per sample. This clonotype has a single count. A second PCR of 7 to 11 cycles used a sample-barcoded 5' primer and a J-beta primer mix. Every cDNA was tagged by a template-switch adaptor with 12 random nucleotides. Each CDR3 protein is one row after TCRdb ran MiXCR on the 5' RACE reads. The repertoire includes approximately 770,000 distinct CDR3 sequences, roughly 64% of them detected once, and approximately 20% sits in the top ten. This TCR derives from a man aged 30 to 39 in good health. Sequences were obtained from blood.

The DNA of the CDR3 is TGCGCCAGCAGCCAAGGACAGGGGGCAGACTATGGCTACACCTTC. This encodes CASSQGQGADYGYTF. The V and J genes are TRBV4-1 and TRBJ1-2; 10 bases agree with TRBD1. This CDR3 comprises 15 residues. V gave up 1 base and J gave up 3 bases; unmatched junction bases: 2. Germline-derived CDR1 and CDR2 are MGHRA and YSYEKL.